Below, 30 T cell receptor beta chains from the same sample are listed, as sequenced in a study of T cell repertoires in cytomegalovirus infection. TCRdb used MiXCR to reprocess the reads, holding one entry per CDR3 protein. The table lists approximately 180,000 distinct CDR3 sequences, approximately 9.7% of them singletons. Sequencing used PBMCs. These TCRs come from a human donor in good health (CMV status not recorded). Some clones in this sample may be carry-over from other donors' samples.

V and J are TRBV25-1 and TRBJ2-4, with 8 bases matching TRBD1. The CDR3 contains 16 residues. With V trimmed by 1 base and J by 7 bases, 9 bases remained unmatched. Germline V gene lookup returns CDR1 MGHDK and CDR2 SYGVNS. The CDR3 region is CASSELGTGGANIQYF. The CDR3, as DNA: TGTGCCAGCAGTGAATTAGGGACAGGTGGGGCGAACATTCAGTACTTC.

This clonotype was detected many times. The chain links TRBV11-2 to TRBJ2-3; 11 bases align to TRBD2. Germline assignment: CDR1 SGHAT and CDR2 FQNNGV. With V trimmed by 5 bases and J by 2 bases, 3 bases remained unmatched. This CDR3 comprises 15 residues. In DNA form, the CDR3 reads TGTGCCAGCAGCAGACTAGCGGGAAACACAGATACGCAGTATTTT. Translating it yields CASSRLAGNTDTQYF.

V and J are TRBV10-3 and TRBJ1-2; 7 nucleotides match TRBD1. J gave up 8 bases and V 9 bases, and 12 bases lay outside the gene matches. CDR1 and CDR2 (germline): ENHRY, SYGVKD. The CDR3 runs 13 residues. The chain's CDR3 is CAIYKTGLGGYTF. The CDR3 DNA sequence: TGTGCCATATATAAGACAGGGTTGGGCGGCTACACCTTC.

This clonotype appeared many times. The rearrangement links TRBV7-2 to TRBJ1-5, with unresolved D. Germline values: CDR1 SGHTA, CDR2 FQGNSA. V was trimmed by 5 bases and J by 5 bases, leaving 13 bases between them. The CDR3 has 14 residues. The CDR3 DNA is TGTGCCAGCAGCCCCTTTGCGGCAGATCAGCCCCAGCATTTT. This sequence encodes CASSPFAADQPQHF.

This chain connects TRBV2 to TRBJ1-5; no definite D call. The length of the CDR3 is 12 residues. The V end lost 6 bases, the J end lost 6 bases, and 9 bases lay between the germline ends. Germline CDR1 reads SNHLY; CDR2 reads FYNNEI. In DNA, the CDR3 is TGTGCCAGCAGCGAGAGTGCTCAGCCCCAGCATTTT. It is translated as CASSESAQPQHF. Combining the CDR3 with reference TRBV2 and TRBJ1-5 gives the whole variable domain EPEVTQTPSHQVTQMGQEVILRCVPISNHLYFYWYRQILGQKVEFLVSFYNNEISEKSEIFDDQFSVERPDGSNFTLKIRSTKLEDSAMYFCASSESAQPQHFGDGTRLSIL.

The V gene is TRBV3-1, the J gene TRBJ2-4, with D unresolved. The germline V gene has CDR1 LGHDT and CDR2 YNNKEL (reference sequence). V lost 1 base and J lost 9, with 13 bases in between. The CDR3 contains 14 residues. CDR3 sequence reads: CASSQGEGKAIQYF. CDR3 in DNA: TGTGCCAGCAGCCAAGGTGAAGGGAAGGCCATTCAGTACTTC.

This clonotype was counted ten times or more. The V call is TRBV28, the J call TRBJ1-5; tentatively, D is TRBD1 (5 bases). In germline, CDR1 is MDHEN, CDR2 SYDVKM. Trimming pared 5 bases from V and 0 bases from J, leaving 8 bases between. The CDR3 spans 14 residues. CDR3 sequence (DNA): TGTGCCAGCAGTCGGACACTTAGCAATCAGCCCCAGCATTTT. It is translated as CASSRTLSNQPQHF.

This clonotype appeared a few times. The V call is TRBV20-1, the J call TRBJ1-2, with D possibly being TRBD1 (5 bases). V lost 3 bases and J 8 bases, leaving 13 bases between the germline ends. Germline CDR1 and CDR2: DFQATT and SNEGSKA (reference sequence). There are 12 residues in the CDR3. CDR3 residues: CSARAGSWGYTF. DNA of the CDR3: TGCAGTGCTAGGGCAGGGAGCTGGGGCTACACCTTC.

The chain recombines TRBV2 with TRBJ2-7; perhaps TRBD1 as D (6 bases). The CDR3 has 15 amino acids. CDR1 is SNHLY, CDR2 FYNNEI, per germline. Trimming took 1 base from V and 2 from J, leaving 12 bases between them. CDR3 sequence reads: CASSEGGTSAYEQYF. CDR3 bases: TGTGCCAGCAGTGAAGGGGGGACATCAGCCTACGAGCAGTACTTC.

The V gene is TRBV27, the J gene TRBJ2-1, with no clear D. The V end was cut by 9 bases, the J end by 4 bases, with 16 bases between. The CDR3 spans 14 residues. The V gene's germline CDR1 is MNHEY and CDR2 SMNVEV (reference sequence). As DNA, the CDR3 is TGTGCCAGTACCCCTAGTGGGAAGTACAATGAGCAGTTCTTC. Translated, it gives CASTPSGKYNEQFF.

This clonotype occurred many times. This sequence joins TRBV7-8 and TRBJ1-4; D remains unclear. V was clipped by 8 bases and J by 1 base, with 14 bases between them. This CDR3 is 15 amino acids long. Germline V gene sequence: CDR1 SGHVS, CDR2 FQNEAQ. For the CDR3, the DNA is TGTGCCAGCGGCGTAAGGTTCGGAACTAATGAAAAACTGTTTTTT. Translating it yields CASGVRFGTNEKLFF.

On this clonotype: One base away lies a much larger clone, so this may be a sequencing read error. The chain combines TRBV19 with TRBJ2-6, with D possibly called TRBD1 or TRBD2 (6 bases each). The germline CDR1 and CDR2 sequences are LNHDA and SQIVND (reference sequence). Trimming removed 4 bases at V and 3 bases at J, with 22 bases between. This CDR3 is built from 19 residues. CDR3 in amino acids: CASSKAPGRGLGGANVLTF. The CDR3, as DNA: TGTGCCAGTAGTAAGGCCCCGGGACGGGGGCTGGGTGGGGCCAACGTCCTGACTTTC.

The rearrangement uses TRBV7-2 and TRBJ1-1, with D uncertain. Germline V lookup: CDR1 SGHTA, CDR2 FQGNSA. Trimming left V 2 bases short and J 0 bases short, with 10 bases between. The CDR3 loop spans 15 amino acids. CDR3 in DNA: TGTGCCAGCAGCTTATATGGGCAGATGAACACTGAAGCTTTCTTT. Protein sequence: CASSLYGQMNTEAFF.

This clonotype was seen ten or more times. The rearrangement joins TRBV7-2 to TRBJ2-7, with a weak D call TRBD2 (7 bases). Trimming stripped 5 bases from V and 2 bases from J, with 19 bases between. Germline lookup yields CDR1 SGHTA and CDR2 FQGNSA. The CDR3 runs to 16 residues. The CDR3 spells CASSGGAYRAPYEQYF. The CDR3 nucleotides are TGTGCCAGCAGCGGGGGGGCCTACAGGGCGCCCTACGAGCAGTACTTC.

The rearrangement links TRBV11-2 to TRBJ1-4, with a possible D match to TRBD1 (5 bases). The CDR3 spans 16 residues. Germline CDR1 SGHAT, CDR2 FQNNGV. Trimming removed 1 base at V and 5 bases at J, with 14 bases between. This CDR3 reads CASSLAGTGANEKLFF. CDR3 DNA sequence: TGTGCCAGCAGCTTAGCGGGGACCGGGGCAAATGAAAAACTGTTTTTT.

This clonotype was recorded many times. The genes are TRBV6-5 and TRBJ2-1; 7 bases map to TRBD2. This CDR3 is 15 amino acids long. Germline CDR1 reads MNHEY; CDR2 reads SVGAGI. V was clipped by 0 bases and J by 5 bases; unmatched bases: 4. The DNA of the CDR3 is TGTGCCAGCAGTTACTCGAGACGGGGGGACAATGAGCAGTTCTTC. Protein sequence: CASSYSRRGDNEQFF.

This clonotype was counted between two and nine times. The rearrangement uses TRBV2 and TRBJ2-1, with a possible D match to TRBD2 (6 bases). This CDR3 comprises 16 residues. The ends were cut back, 7 bases at V and 5 bases at J, with 21 bases in the middle. CDR1 SNHLY and CDR2 FYNNEI come from the germline V gene. The DNA for the CDR3 is TGTGCCAGCATCAAGTCTTCCGGGAGTTTCGACAATGAGCAGTTCTTC. Translated: CASIKSSGSFDNEQFF.

Only one count was recorded for this clonotype. A much more abundant neighbour one base away suggests this may be a read error. The chain is built from TRBV7-3 and TRBJ2-1; tentatively, D is TRBD2 (6 bases). In germline, CDR1 is SGHTA, CDR2 FQGTGA. Trimming took off 5 bases at V and 11 bases at J, with 19 bases between the two ends. This CDR3 contains 14 residues. The CDR3 DNA reads TGTGCCAGCAGCCAGCGGGTTAAAAGCGATAAGCAGTTCTTC. Amino acids: CASSQRVKSDKQFF.

The V and J genes are TRBV20-1 and TRBJ1-1, with D possibly matching TRBD1 (6 bases). Trimming shortened V by 1 base and J by 6 bases, and 9 bases separated the two germline ends. The V gene's germline CDR1 is DFQATT and CDR2 SNEGSKA (reference sequence). This CDR3 has 12 amino acids. CDR3 sequence (DNA): TGCAGTGCTAGAGCTTACAGGGCTGAAGCTTTCTTT. As protein: CSARAYRAEAFF.

This clonotype was observed a handful of times. The V gene is TRBV12-3 or TRBV12-4, the J gene TRBJ1-1; possibly TRBD1 for D (5 bases). The CDR3 has 14 residues. The V end was cut by 6 bases, the J end by 0 bases, with 11 bases between. CDR3 sequence: CASRTGRMNTEAFF. CDR3 coding DNA: TGTGCCAGCAGAACGGGACGGATGAACACTGAAGCTTTCTTT.

This clonotype was counted many times. The J gene is TRBJ2-5, the V gene TRBV4-2; D not resolved. The length of the CDR3 is 13 residues. Germline values: CDR1 LGHNA, CDR2 YNFKEQ. Trimming removed 0 bases at V and 4 bases at J, with 6 bases between. CDR3 coding DNA: TGTGCCAGCAGCCAAGATGGATCAGAGACCCAGTACTTC. Translation: CASSQDGSETQYF.

This clonotype was observed a few times. The chain carries TRBV14 and TRBJ2-7; D not resolved. The germline gives CDR1 SGHDN, CDR2 FVKESK. This CDR3 contains 12 residues. V was clipped by 1 base and J by 6 bases, with 7 bases between them. The CDR3 here is CASSQVSPEQYF. The CDR3 DNA reads TGTGCCAGCAGCCAAGTGAGCCCCGAGCAGTACTTC.

This clonotype occurred many times. This chain joins TRBV2 and TRBJ1-5; D is undetermined. This CDR3 comprises 14 residues. Germline V CDR1 and CDR2: SNHLY, FYNNEI. Trimming stripped 2 bases from V and 7 bases from J, with 12 bases between. As DNA, the CDR3 is TGTGCCAGCAGTGAAAGGATAGGCAGACAGCCCCAGCATTTT. It is translated as CASSERIGRQPQHF.

The gene calls are TRBV19 and TRBJ2-1; D is undetermined. CDR1 LNHDA and CDR2 SQIVND come from the germline V gene (reference sequence). V lost 8 bases and J lost 4, with 9 bases in between. This CDR3 has 12 amino acids. CDR3 amino acids: CASQQGYNEQFF. The DNA of the CDR3 is TGTGCCAGTCAACAAGGATACAATGAGCAGTTCTTC.

This clonotype was detected a few times. The chain couples TRBV29-1 to TRBJ2-7; 12 bases agree with TRBD2. V lost 7 bases and J lost 6; bases outside the gene matches: 10. This CDR3 spans 14 amino acids. CDR1 SQVTM and CDR2 ANQGSEA come from the germline V gene. Here the CDR3 reads CSGTTSGSLGEQYF. In nucleotides, the CDR3 is TGCAGCGGTACGACTAGCGGGAGCCTCGGCGAGCAGTACTTC.

This clonotype was seen repeatedly, ten times or more. The gene calls are TRBV11-2 and TRBJ2-7; D might be TRBD1 (6 bases). V was shortened by 3 bases and J by 6 bases, with 15 bases between the two germline ends. The CDR3 spans 14 residues. Germline CDR1 SGHAT, CDR2 FQNNGV. The CDR3 DNA reads as TGTGCCAGCAGCTTTAACCCAGGGGCGGTCGAGCAGTACTTC. Protein: CASSFNPGAVEQYF.

There are many counts of this clonotype. The chain joins TRBV7-2 to TRBJ2-3; D perhaps matches TRBD1 (6 bases). This CDR3 spans 14 amino acids. The V gene lost 5 bases and the J gene lost 5 bases, with 14 bases spanning the gap. Germline V gives CDR1 SGHTA, CDR2 FQGNSA. As DNA, the CDR3 is TGTGCCAGCAGCCAGTTGGGGGCAGGAGATACGCAGTATTTT. It specifies CASSQLGAGDTQYF.

This clonotype has just a few counts. This chain connects TRBV20-1 to TRBJ2-7; 8 positions match TRBD2. CDR1 is DFQATT, CDR2 SNEGSKA, per germline (reference sequence). V lost 3 bases and J lost 4; bases outside the gene matches: 2. The CDR3 totals 12 residues. The CDR3: CSARPGGYEQYF. The CDR3 DNA reads TGCAGTGCTAGGCCGGGGGGGTACGAGCAGTACTTC.

This clonotype was detected many times. The J gene is TRBJ1-4, the V gene TRBV28; D call uncertain. The CDR3 consists of 15 residues. The V gene's germline CDR1 is MDHEN and CDR2 SYDVKM. Between the trimmed V and J ends, which lost 2 bases and 3 bases, there was a span of 10 bases. The DNA for the CDR3 is TGTGCCAGCAGTTTAACACAGACGGCTAATGAAAAACTGTTTTTT. Protein product: CASSLTQTANEKLFF.

This clonotype was detected ten times or more. The chain links TRBV7-2 to TRBJ2-1; 8 bases fit TRBD2. Germline assignment: CDR1 SGHTA and CDR2 FQGNSA. This CDR3 has 22 amino acids. The trim removed 6 bases at V and 1 base at J, leaving 26 bases unmatched. CDR3 sequence: CASRMPRKSSGAGGGSYNEQFF. The CDR3, as DNA: TGTGCCAGCAGAATGCCCCGCAAAAGTAGCGGGGCCGGCGGGGGGTCCTACAATGAGCAGTTCTTC.